Listed here are 20 T cell receptor beta chains from one sample, sequenced in a study of response to subunit inactivated influenza vaccine listed by TCRdb under 2018. The library was obtained by RT-PCR. The listed sequencing device is Illumina HiSeq 2500. TCRdb cleaned the public reads at Q25 with fastp, built clones with MiXCR and kept in-frame beta chains. CDR3 protein sequences are deduplicated, and each keeps its most common genes and DNA. The sample profile shows about 780,000 distinct CDR3 sequences; around a sixth of them were found once. The ten largest clones capture roughly 11% of the sample. Sequencing used PBMCs from blood, obtained 5 days after vaccination. All receptors derive from a man between 50 and 59 years old who received an inactivated influenza vaccine. Donor details come from another sample of the same person, matched by shared clones.

This clonotype was found a few times. This sequence joins TRBV7-2 and TRBJ2-7; TRBD2 agrees at 9 bases. In germline, CDR1 is SGHTA, CDR2 FQGNSA. V lost 5 bases and J lost 4; bases outside the gene matches: 9. The CDR3 covers 15 residues. This chain's CDR3 is CASSPYGAGGYEQYF. CDR3 DNA sequence: TGTGCCAGCAGCCCGTACGGTGCGGGGGGGTACGAGCAGTACTTC.

The CDR3 DNA sequence: TGTGCCAGCAGTTACGCGGGGTTCTTGGAGACCCAGTACTTC. Protein: CASSYAGFLETQYF. The chain carries TRBV6-2 or TRBV6-3 and TRBJ2-5; TRBD2 might be the D (6 bases). This CDR3 contains 14 residues. The germline V and J ends were trimmed by 2 bases and 5 bases, with 12 bases remaining between them. Germline CDR1 reads MNHEY; CDR2 reads SVGEGT.

This clonotype was counted a few times. The chain employs TRBV20-1 and TRBJ1-3; perhaps TRBD1 as D (5 bases). From germline, CDR1 is DFQATT and CDR2 SNEGSKA (reference sequence). This CDR3 spans 14 amino acids. The V end was cut by 5 bases, the J end by 7 bases, with 18 bases between. This CDR3 reads CSAVPRDQRNTIYF. The CDR3 bases are TGCAGTGCTGTGCCCCGGGACCAGAGGAACACCATATATTTT.

The chain joins TRBV10-2 to TRBJ2-7; 7 nucleotides align to TRBD1. Germline CDR1 is WSHSY and CDR2 is SAAADI. The CDR3 is 15 amino acids. V shed 5 bases and J 4 bases; nucleotides not matched to a gene: 11. The CDR3 region has the DNA TGCGCCAGCAGTACTAGGGACAGTCGGACGTACGAGCAGTACTTC. Residues: CASSTRDSRTYEQYF.

The table lists this clonotype with many counts. The rearrangement links TRBV6-1 to TRBJ2-1; maybe TRBD1 (6 bases). This CDR3 spans 15 amino acids. Trimming pared 5 bases from V and 5 bases from J, leaving 16 bases between. Germline V CDR1 and CDR2: MNHNS, SASEGT. CDR3 sequence (DNA): TGTGCCAGCAGTCAACAGGGCATCGGGCACAATGAGCAGTTCTTC. Translating it yields CASSQQGIGHNEQFF.

This clonotype was counted a few times. V and J are TRBV9 and TRBJ2-3, with D perhaps given as TRBD1 or TRBD2 (6 bases each). With 3 bases removed from V and 8 bases from J, the gap between germline ends came to 22 bases. CDR1 and CDR2 from the germline V gene are SGDLS and YYNGEE. The CDR3 sequence is 16 residues long. CDR3 DNA: TGTGCCAGCAGCGAGGGGGGACATGTCCGAGTTGGTACGCAGTATTTT. It specifies CASSEGGHVRVGTQYF.

This clonotype occurred a few times. V gene TRBV6-5 combines with J gene TRBJ2-1, with 8 bases matching TRBD2. The CDR3 sequence is 16 residues long. CDR1 is MNHEY, CDR2 SVGAGI, per germline. With V trimmed by 0 bases and J by 8 bases, 9 bases remained unmatched. The chain's CDR3 is CASSYSFGTRGHEQFF. The CDR3 bases are TGTGCCAGCAGTTACTCGTTTGGGACTAGAGGCCATGAGCAGTTCTTC.

This clonotype was found a few times. The chain combines TRBV18 with TRBJ2-5; 7 bases agree with TRBD1. With V trimmed by 3 bases and J by 4 bases, 8 bases remained unmatched. This CDR3 is 15 amino acids long. The germline gives CDR1 KGHSH, CDR2 LQKENI. For the CDR3, the DNA is TGTGCCAGCTCACCCTCCATCAGGGGGATAGAGACCCAGTACTTC. This gives the protein CASSPSIRGIETQYF.

This clonotype was seen a few times. This chain connects TRBV7-8 to TRBJ2-7; 9 nucleotides agree with TRBD1. This CDR3 contains 14 residues. Germline V CDR1 and CDR2: SGHVS, FQNEAQ. Germline trimming cut 4 bases from V and 4 bases from J; bases unmatched to any gene: 5. CDR3 bases: TGTGCCAGCAGCTCAGCCGGGACAGGGTACGAGCAGTACTTC. Its translation is CASSSAGTGYEQYF.

The J gene is TRBJ2-7, the V gene TRBV20-1, with 10 bases matching TRBD1. The CDR3 is 14 residues long. Trimming cost V 2 bases and J 6 bases; bases outside gene matches: 7. CDR1 and CDR2 from the germline V gene are DFQATT and SNEGSKA (reference sequence). As DNA, the CDR3 is TGCAGTGCTAGAACCCTGCGGACAGGGGGCGAGCAGTACTTC. Its protein is CSARTLRTGGEQYF.

The V call is TRBV9, the J call TRBJ2-5; 9 nucleotides align to TRBD2. The CDR3 runs 15 residues. Losses at the gene ends were 4 bases for V and 1 base for J; bases not matched to a gene: 5. Germline V CDR1 and CDR2: SGDLS, YYNGEE. CDR3 DNA sequence: TGTGCCAGCAGCTGGAGCGGGAGGAGCCAAGAGACCCAGTACTTC. It codes for CASSWSGRSQETQYF.

This clonotype came up many times. The V and J genes are TRBV12-3 or TRBV12-4 and TRBJ2-7; D may be TRBD1 (5 bases). Trimming took off 0 bases at V and 2 bases at J, with 11 bases between the two ends. The CDR3 length is 15 residues. CDR3 DNA: TGTGCCAGCAGTTTAGCCCTGGCCAGGGCCTACGAGCAGTACTTC. Translation gives CASSLALARAYEQYF.

The rearrangement uses TRBV20-1 and TRBJ2-1; D tentatively reads TRBD1 or TRBD2 (5 bases each). There are 16 residues in the CDR3. The germline V gene encodes CDR1 DFQATT and CDR2 SNEGSKA (reference sequence). DNA of the CDR3: TGCAGGGGGCTTCGAGGCGGGCCCGTCCGTTACAATGAGCAGTTCTTC. Translated, it gives CRGLRGGPVRYNEQFF.

The chain joins TRBV5-5 to TRBJ2-5, with a weak D call TRBD2 (6 bases). V lost 3 bases to trimming and J lost 3 bases, with 12 bases between them. Germline V gene sequence: CDR1 SGHKS, CDR2 YYEKEE (reference sequence). The CDR3 is made up of 14 amino acids. CDR3 nucleotides: TGTGCCAGCAGCTCCGGGGACTCAAAAGAGACCCAGTACTTC. Amino acids: CASSSGDSKETQYF. The full variable domain, completed using reference TRBV5-5 and TRBJ2-5, is DAGVTQSPTHLIKTRGQQVTLRCSPISGHKSVSWYQQVLGQGPQFIFQYYEKEERGRGNFPDRFSARQFPNYSSELNVNALLLGDSALYLCASSSGDSKETQYFGPGTRLLVL.

CDR3 sequence (DNA): TGCAGCCCAAGACAGGGTTTTCCCAAAAACATTCAGTACTTC. Translating gives CSPRQGFPKNIQYF. The chain combines TRBV20-1 with TRBJ2-4, with TRBD1 matching over 7 bases. This CDR3 spans 14 amino acids. Germline loops: CDR1 DFQATT, CDR2 SNEGSKA (reference sequence).

The V call is TRBV5-1, the J call TRBJ2-3; TRBD1 aligns across 10 bases. The CDR3 is 16 amino acids. From germline, CDR1 is SGHRS and CDR2 YFSETQ. Losses at the gene ends were 4 bases for V and 1 base for J; bases not matched to a gene: 6. The CDR3 DNA sequence: TGCGCCAGCAGCGCCCTAGGGACAGGGGGCACAGATACGCAGTATTTT. This codes for CASSALGTGGTDTQYF.

The CDR3 DNA sequence: TGTGCCAGCAGCCCATTGCGGGGACTTCTAGTTAGAGATACGCAGTATTTT. As protein: CASSPLRGLLVRDTQYF. The chain recombines TRBV7-2 with TRBJ2-3, with D perhaps matching TRBD2 (6 bases). Germline V gene lookup returns CDR1 SGHTA and CDR2 FQGNSA. Trimming stripped 5 bases from V and 5 bases from J, with 23 bases between. The CDR3 totals 17 residues.

The chain couples TRBV20-1 to TRBJ2-1; TRBD1 matches at 9 bases. Germline CDR1 is DFQATT and CDR2 is SNEGSKA (reference sequence). This CDR3 region has 11 residues. CDR3 DNA: TGCAGAATTAAACAGGGGGCTGAGCAGTTCTTC. As protein: CRIKQGAEQFF.

CDR3 sequence reads: CASRIQWTGMTTEAFF. The CDR3 DNA is TGTGCCAGCAGAATTCAATGGACAGGGATGACCACTGAAGCTTTCTTT. This chain joins TRBV6-1 and TRBJ1-1; 8 bases map to TRBD1. The CDR3 totals 16 residues. The ends lost 6 bases at V and 4 bases at J; junction bases unmatched: 13. Germline CDR1 reads MNHNS; CDR2 reads SASEGT.

The chain is built from TRBV12-3 or TRBV12-4 and TRBJ2-1; D is ambiguous. The CDR3 runs 12 residues. Trimming stripped 7 bases from V and 10 bases from J, with 14 bases between. In nucleotides, the CDR3 is TGTGCCAGCATCTCGCTTGGCAGGGAGCAGTTCTTC. It encodes CASISLGREQFF.